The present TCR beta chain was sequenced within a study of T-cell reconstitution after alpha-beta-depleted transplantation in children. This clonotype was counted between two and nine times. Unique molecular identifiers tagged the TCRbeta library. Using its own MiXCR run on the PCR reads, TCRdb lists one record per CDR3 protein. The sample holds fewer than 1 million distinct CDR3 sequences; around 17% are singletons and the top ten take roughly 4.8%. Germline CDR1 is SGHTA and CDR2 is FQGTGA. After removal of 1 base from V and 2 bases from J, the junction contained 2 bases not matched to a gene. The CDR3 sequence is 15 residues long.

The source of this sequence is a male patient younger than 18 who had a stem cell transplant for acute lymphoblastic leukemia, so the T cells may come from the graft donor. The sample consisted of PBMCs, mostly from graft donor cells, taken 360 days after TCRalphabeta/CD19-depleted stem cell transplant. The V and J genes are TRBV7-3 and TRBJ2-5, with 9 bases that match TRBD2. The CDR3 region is CASSLMAGGQETQYF. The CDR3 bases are TGTGCCAGCAGCTTAATGGCGGGAGGGCAAGAGACCCAGTACTTC.